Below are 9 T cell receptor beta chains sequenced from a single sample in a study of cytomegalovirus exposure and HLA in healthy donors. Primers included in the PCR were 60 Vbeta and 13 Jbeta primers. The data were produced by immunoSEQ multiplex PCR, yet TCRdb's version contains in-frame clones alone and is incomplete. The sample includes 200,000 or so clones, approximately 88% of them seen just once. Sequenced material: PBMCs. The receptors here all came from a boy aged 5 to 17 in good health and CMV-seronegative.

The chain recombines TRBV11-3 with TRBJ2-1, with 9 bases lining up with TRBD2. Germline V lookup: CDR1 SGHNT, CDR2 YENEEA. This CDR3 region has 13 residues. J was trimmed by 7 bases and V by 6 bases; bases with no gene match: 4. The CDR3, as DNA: TGTGCCAGCAGGGGGACTAGCTCAAATGAGCAGTTCTTC. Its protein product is CASRGTSSNEQFF.

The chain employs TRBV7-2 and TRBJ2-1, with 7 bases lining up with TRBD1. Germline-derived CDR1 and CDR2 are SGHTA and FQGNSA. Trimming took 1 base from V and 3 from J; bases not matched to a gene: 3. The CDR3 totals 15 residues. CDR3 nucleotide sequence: TGTGCCAGCAGCTTAGGGGCAGGGGGCTACAATGAGCAGTTCTTC. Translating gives CASSLGAGGYNEQFF.

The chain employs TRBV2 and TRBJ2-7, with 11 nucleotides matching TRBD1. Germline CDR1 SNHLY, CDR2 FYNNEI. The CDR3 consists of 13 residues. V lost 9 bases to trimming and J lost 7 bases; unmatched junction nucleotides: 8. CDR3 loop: CARSGQGVREQYF. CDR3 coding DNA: TGTGCCAGATCGGGACAGGGGGTCCGGGAGCAGTACTTC.

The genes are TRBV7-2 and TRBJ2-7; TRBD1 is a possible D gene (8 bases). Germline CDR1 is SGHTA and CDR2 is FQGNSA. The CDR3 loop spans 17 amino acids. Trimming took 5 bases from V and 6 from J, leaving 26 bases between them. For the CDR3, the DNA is TGTGCCAGCAGCCGATTGGAATGGACAGGGAGGGACACCGAGCAGTACTTC. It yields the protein CASSRLEWTGRDTEQYF.

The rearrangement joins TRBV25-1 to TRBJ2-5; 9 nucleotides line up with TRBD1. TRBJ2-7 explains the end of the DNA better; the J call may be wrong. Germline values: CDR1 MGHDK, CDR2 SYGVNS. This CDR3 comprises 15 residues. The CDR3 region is CASSEMGQGLDEQYF. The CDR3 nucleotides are TGTGCCAGCAGTGAAATGGGACAGGGTTTGGACGAGCAGTACTTC.

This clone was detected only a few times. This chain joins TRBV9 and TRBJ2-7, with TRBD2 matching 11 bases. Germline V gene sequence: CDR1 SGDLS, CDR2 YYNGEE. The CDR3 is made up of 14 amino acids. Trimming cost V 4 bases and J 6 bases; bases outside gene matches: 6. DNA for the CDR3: TGTGCCAGCAGCACAGGGACTAGCGGTTCCGAGCAGTACTTC. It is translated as CASSTGTSGSEQYF.

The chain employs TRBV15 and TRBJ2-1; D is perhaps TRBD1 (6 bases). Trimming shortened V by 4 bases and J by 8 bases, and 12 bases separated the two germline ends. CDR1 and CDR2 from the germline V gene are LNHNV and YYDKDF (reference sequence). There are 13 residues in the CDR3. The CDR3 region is CATSTHRVHEQFF. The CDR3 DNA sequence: TGTGCCACCAGCACCCACAGGGTCCATGAGCAGTTCTTC.

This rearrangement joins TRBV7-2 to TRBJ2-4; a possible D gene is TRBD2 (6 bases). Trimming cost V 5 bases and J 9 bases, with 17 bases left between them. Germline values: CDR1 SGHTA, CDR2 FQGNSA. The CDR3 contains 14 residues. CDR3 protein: CASSLRLGWGIQYF. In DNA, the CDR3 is TGTGCCAGCAGCCTACGACTAGGATGGGGCATTCAGTACTTC.

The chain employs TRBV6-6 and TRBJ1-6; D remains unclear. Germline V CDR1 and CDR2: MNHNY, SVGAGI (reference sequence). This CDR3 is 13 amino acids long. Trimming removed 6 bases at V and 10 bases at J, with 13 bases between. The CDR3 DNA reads TGTGCCAGCAGCACGACGGGGAACTCACCCCTCCACTTT. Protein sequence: CASSTTGNSPLHF.